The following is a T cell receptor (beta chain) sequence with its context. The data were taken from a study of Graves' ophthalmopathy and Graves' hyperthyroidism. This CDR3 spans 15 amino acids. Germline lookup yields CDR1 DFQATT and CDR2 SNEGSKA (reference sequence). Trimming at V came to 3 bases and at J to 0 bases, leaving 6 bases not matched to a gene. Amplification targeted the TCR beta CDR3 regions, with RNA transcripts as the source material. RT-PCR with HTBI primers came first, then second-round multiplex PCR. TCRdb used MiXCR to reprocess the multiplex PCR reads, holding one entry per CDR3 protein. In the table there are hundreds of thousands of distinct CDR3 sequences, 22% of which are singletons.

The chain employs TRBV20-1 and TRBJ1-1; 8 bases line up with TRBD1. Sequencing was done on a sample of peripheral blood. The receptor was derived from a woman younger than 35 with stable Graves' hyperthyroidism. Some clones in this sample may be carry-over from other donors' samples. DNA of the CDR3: TGCAGTGCTAGGGGGACAGGTCGCCTGAACACTGAAGCTTTCTTT. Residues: CSARGTGRLNTEAFF.